The T cell receptor (beta chain) described here comes from a study of brain T cells in children with intractable seizures. Note on this clone: Its specificity is unknown.

Indicated time point: blood from clinic visit 5 months post-surgery; TSC patient then seizure free. Only cases whose brain tissue showed the highest T cell transcript signatures were sequenced. Findings of the study overall: Only CDR3 sequence similarity suggested viral specificity, without known HCMV serostatus.

This CDR3 region has 17 residues. The V gene end was trimmed by 5 bases and the J gene end by 0 bases; junction bases not matched to a gene: 7. Germline lookup yields CDR1 PRHDT and CDR2 FYEKMQ (reference sequence). The protocol was immunoSEQ multiplex PCR, while the TCRdb copy is restricted to in-frame clones and leaves out a portion. The sample records 340,000 or so clones, about 94% being singletons. V and J are TRBV13 and TRBJ2-1; 10 bases match TRBD2. Sequenced here: peripheral blood, sampled 4 to 5 months after surgery. The sequence was obtained from a boy under three years old with tuberous sclerosis and intractable seizures. The DNA for the CDR3 is TGTGCCAGCAGCCCCTGGACTAGCGGTAGCTCCTACAATGAGCAGTTCTTC. It yields the protein CASSPWTSGSSYNEQFF. Complete variable domain (other parts from reference TRBV13 and TRBJ2-1): AAGVIQSPRHLIKEKRETATLKCYPIPRHDTVYWYQQGPGQDPQFLISFYEKMQSDKGSIPDRFSAQQFSDYHSELNMSSLELGDSALYFCASSPWTSGSSYNEQFFGPGTRLTVL.